These T cell receptor beta chains were read from a single sample in a study of tumor and adjacent non-tumor tissue in lung cancer. One entry per CDR3 protein results from TCRdb running MiXCR on the multiplex PCR reads. The sample lists 70,000 to 95,000 distinct CDR3 sequences, over 60% occurring once. Sequencing was carried out using distant non-tumor lung tissue. The receptors come from a man aged 65 to 79 with non-small cell lung cancer. Both conserved end residues are part of each CDR3. The D gene is left open where the match is weak. A row's size may be missing; if present it is once, few, many or a size class.

d_call j_call v_call clone_size cdr3_nt cdr3_aa
. TRBJ2-1 TRBV12-3/TRBV12-4 many TGTGCCAGCAGTTTGGGGGAGGCCGGGGATGAGCAGTTCTTC CASSLGEAGDEQFF
TRBD1 TRBJ2-3 TRBV29-1 . TGCAGCGTTCTGGGCAGAGGGACAGATACGCACTATTTT CSVLGRGTDTHYF
. TRBJ2-7 TRBV18 once TGTGCCATCTCATTAGACAGAGGGGACGAGCAGTACTTC CAISLDRGDEQYF
. TRBJ1-2 TRBV5-1 . TGCGCCAGCAGCGCCGAACAGGTGGCCTTGGCTAACTATGACTACACCTTC CASSAEQVALANYDYTF
. TRBJ1-2 TRBV29-1 . TGCAGCGTTCTCCAGACAGGAGACCATGGCTACACCTTC CSVLQTGDHGYTF
TRBD2 TRBJ2-5 TRBV12-3/TRBV12-4 many TGTGCCAGCAGAAAAAGCGACCACCCGAATAGCGGGCTTCCCCAGGAGACACAGTACTTC CASRKSDHPNSGLPQETQYF
. TRBJ2-5 TRBV11-2 . TGTGCCAGCAGCCCTGGGACATTTGGGGAAGAGACCCAGTACTTC CASSPGTFGEETQYF
. TRBJ2-7 TRBV29-1 . TGCAGCGTTCGGAAACAGGGAGGTAATTACGAGCCGTACTTC CSVRKQGGNYEPYF
. TRBJ2-3 TRBV11-2 . TGTGCCAGCAGCTTAGAGGGTGCGGGGGCGGATACGCAGTGTTTT CASSLEGAGADTQCF
. TRBJ1-1 TRBV11-2 . TGTGCCAGCAGCTTAGGGGAGATAGGGATGAACACTGAAGCTTACTTT CASSLGEIGMNTEAYF
. TRBJ2-1 TRBV7-8 . TGTGCTAGCAGCTTAATGCTGTGGGATGAGCAGTTCTTC CASSLMLWDEQFF
. TRBJ2-3 TRBV11-3 . TGTGGCAGCACCCGTCGGGAAGTAAGTACATATACGCAGTATTTT CGSTRREVSTYTQYF
TRBD2 TRBJ2-1 TRBV6-5 . TGTGCCAGCAGTCTTACCCCCGGGACTAGGCCTTCCAATGAGCAGTTCTTC CASSLTPGTRPSNEQFF
. TRBJ1-1 TRBV6-2/TRBV6-3 . TGTTCTAGCCGACATTTTGTGGGACAAAGAAGAGAAGCTTTCTTT CSSRHFVGQRREAFF
. TRBJ1-2 TRBV5-5 . TGTGCCAGCATGGACCTTAACTATGGCTATACCTTC CASMDLNYGYTF
TRBD1 TRBJ2-7 TRBV6-5 few TGTGCCAGCAGTTACTCCGGGGACAGTTCCTACGAGCAGTACTTC CASSYSGDSSYEQYF
TRBD1 TRBJ1-5 TRBV24-1 . TGTGTCACCAGTGACGGACAGGTAAAGCCCCACCAAGGGCAGCCCCAACATTTT CVTSDGQVKPHQGQPQHF
TRBD1 TRBJ2-6 TRBV5-1 many TGCGCCAGCAGTTCCGGGACAGGGCTAGGTGGGGCCAACGTCCTGACTTTC CASSSGTGLGGANVLTF
TRBD2 TRBJ2-1 TRBV29-1 . TGCACCGTTGGAGTAGCGGGAGGTCCCAAGGAGCAGTTCTTC CTVGVAGGPKEQFF
. TRBJ1-5 TRBV6-5 . TGTGCCAGCAGTTTACTACGACTGAATCAACCCCAGCATTTT CASSLLRLNQPQHF
TRBD1 TRBJ2-2 TRBV12-3/TRBV12-4 many TGTGCCAGCAGCCCCAGGACAGGAGTTGAAGGGGAGCTGTTTTTT CASSPRTGVEGELFF
. TRBJ1-6 TRBV6-1 . TGTGCCAGCGGAAATATTGGCTTTAGCTTCTATAGTTCACCCCTCCACTTT CASGNIGFSFYSSPLHF
. TRBJ1-2 TRBV18 . TGTGCCAGCTCACCAACAAACAGACCCAACCATGGCTACACCTTC CASSPTNRPNHGYTF
. TRBJ1-1 TRBV6-6 few TGTGCCAGCAGGCGGGGGGCAAACAATGAAGCTTTCTTT CASRRGANNEAFF
. TRBJ1-6 TRBV4-2 many TGTGCCAGCAGCCAATCATCCGGAAAGGGTTCACCCCTCCACTTT CASSQSSGKGSPLHF
. TRBJ1-2 TRBV4-1 . TGCGCCAGCAACCAAGTGGGACCGATTAATGACTACACCTTC CASNQVGPINDYTF
. TRBJ1-2 TRBV11-1 few TGTGCTAGCATCTTATACAGATATGGCTACACTTTC CASILYRYGYTF
. TRBJ2-3 TRBV29-1 . TGCAGCGTTGGGCGACAAGTTTCAGGGAATACGCAGTATTTT CSVGRQVSGNTQYF